These 28 T cell receptor beta chains share one sample of origin, sequenced in a study of immune characteristics of hereditary and idiopathic chronic pancreatitis. TCRdb's table, derived via immunoSEQ multiplex PCR, lists solely in-frame clones and lacks some. The table has about 6,000 clones, about 70% seen once. Patients having total pancreatectomy with islet autotransplantation provided the chronic pancreatitis pancreas tissue. Sequencing was performed on pancreas tissue with hereditary chronic pancreatitis. These receptors all stem from a human donor with chronic pancreatitis.

This clone was observed a few times. The CDR3 spells CSVVKATRDTEAFF. As DNA, the CDR3 is TGCAGCGTTGTGAAGGCAACCCGGGACACTGAAGCTTTCTTT. The rearrangement uses TRBV29-1 and TRBJ1-1; D unresolved. CDR3 size: 14 residues. Germline CDR1 and CDR2: SQVTM and ANQGSEA. Trimming took 4 bases from V and 3 from J, leaving 15 bases between them.

CDR3 nucleotide sequence: TGTGCCACCAGACAGGGCAATCAGCCCCAGCATTTT. Translated: CATRQGNQPQHF. The V and J genes are TRBV6-5 and TRBJ1-5; D possibly corresponds to TRBD1 (6 bases). The germline V and J ends were trimmed by 10 bases and 2 bases, with 9 bases remaining between them. This CDR3 has 12 residues. CDR1 is MNHEY, CDR2 SVGAGI, per germline.

V and J are TRBV29-1 and TRBJ2-4, with a possible D match to TRBD2 (6 bases). The CDR3 length is 16 residues. Germline loops: CDR1 SQVTM, CDR2 ANQGSEA. V lost 8 bases to trimming and J lost 0 bases, with 20 bases between them. CDR3 residues: CSSRGEVNGAKNIQYF. CDR3 nucleotides: TGCAGCTCCCGAGGGGAGGTTAACGGAGCCAAAAACATTCAGTACTTC.

V usage is TRBV19 and J usage is TRBJ1-2; no clear D. CDR1 and CDR2 (germline): LNHDA, SQIVND (reference sequence). The CDR3 contains 14 residues. Trimming left V 5 bases short and J 6 bases short, with 16 bases between. Here the CDR3 reads CASSPDGVFDGYTF. CDR3 DNA sequence: TGTGCCAGTAGTCCCGACGGGGTATTCGATGGCTACACCTTC.

The chain carries TRBV7-6 and TRBJ2-7; TRBD2 matches at 7 bases. Trimming removed 1 base from V and 4 bases from J; junction bases left unmatched: 1. This CDR3 is 13 amino acids long. The germline CDR1 and CDR2 sequences are SGHVS and FNYEAQ. Here the CDR3 reads CASSLGGGYEQYV. The CDR3 DNA follows: TGTGCCAGCAGCTTAGGGGGGGGTTACGAGCAGTACGTC.

This clone was seen more than once but under ten times. The gene calls are TRBV5-4 and TRBJ2-2; 7 nucleotides align to TRBD1. J lost 6 bases, V lost 0 bases, and 5 bases had no gene match. This CDR3 is 15 amino acids long. In germline, CDR1 is SGHNT, CDR2 YYREEE (reference sequence). CDR3 region: CASSLDGQASGELFF. Here the CDR3 DNA reads TGTGCCAGCAGCTTGGATGGACAGGCGTCCGGGGAGCTGTTTTTT.

The chain recombines TRBV21-1 with TRBJ2-7; the table's TRBD1 call for D was not verified on the DNA. TRBV21-1 is a documented pseudogene. This CDR3 spans 13 amino acids. CDR3 loop: CASSKGHSYEQYF. DNA of the CDR3: TGTGCCAGCAGCAAAGGACACTCCTACGAGCAGTACTTC.

There are a few counts of this clone. The chain employs TRBV5-6 and TRBJ1-1; D gene ambiguous. Germline V CDR1 and CDR2: SGHDT, YYEEEE. CDR3 length equals 14 residues. The ends were cut back, 4 bases at V and 4 bases at J, with 14 bases in the middle. The CDR3 spells CASSHSGRTTEAFF. DNA for the CDR3: TGTGCCAGCAGCCACAGCGGACGGACCACTGAAGCTTTCTTT.

This clone was seen only a few times. Different DNA sequences within this sample yield the same CDR3. The chain recombines TRBV24-1 with TRBJ1-5, with unresolved D. The ends were cut back, 0 bases at V and 6 bases at J, with 5 bases in the middle. CDR1 is KGHDR, CDR2 SFDVKD, per germline. This CDR3 comprises 13 residues. The CDR3 nucleotides are TGTGCCACCAGTGATTTGCCGGGTCAGCCCCAGCATTTT. Its translation: CATSDLPGQPQHF.

Here the CDR3 reads CASMPLGSAHGYTF. In DNA form, the CDR3 reads TGTGCCAGCATGCCCCTGGGGTCAGCCCACGGCTACACCTTC. The chain couples TRBV27 to TRBJ1-2; no firm D call. Trimming took off 7 bases at V and 8 bases at J, with 20 bases between the two ends. The V gene's germline CDR1 is MNHEY and CDR2 SMNVEV (reference sequence). The CDR3 is 14 amino acids.

The chain links TRBV6-5 to TRBJ1-5, with 11 bases aligning to TRBD1. Germline V CDR1 and CDR2: MNHEY, SVGAGI. This CDR3 has 16 amino acids. V lost 0 bases to trimming and J lost 6 bases; unmatched junction nucleotides: 4. The CDR3 DNA is TGTGCCAGCAGTTACTCGGGACAGGGGGAAGGTCAGCCCCAGCATTTT. Its translation is CASSYSGQGEGQPQHF.

This clone was seen a few times. This chain connects TRBV6-6 to TRBJ2-3, with unresolved D. Germline CDR1 and CDR2: MNHNY and SVGAGI (reference sequence). This CDR3 spans 15 amino acids. V lost 6 bases and J lost 3, with 16 bases in between. The CDR3 DNA is TGTGCCAGCAGCGGGCTTTCCCGGAGTACAGATACGCAGTATTTT. Residues: CASSGLSRSTDTQYF.

This rearrangement joins TRBV6-2 or TRBV6-3 to TRBJ1-1; a possible D gene is TRBD1 (5 bases). The CDR3 has 15 amino acids. V lost 4 bases and J lost 3, with 15 bases in between. Germline-derived CDR1 and CDR2 are MNHEY and SVGEGT. The CDR3 nucleotides are TGTGCCAGCAGTTTTGGGACGCACGGGCACACTGAAGCTTTCTTT. Amino acid sequence: CASSFGTHGHTEAFF.

The chain combines TRBV19 with TRBJ1-2, with 11 nucleotides matching TRBD1. This CDR3 comprises 12 residues. V lost 7 bases, J lost 7 bases, and 2 bases stayed unmatched. Germline values: CDR1 LNHDA, CDR2 SQIVND (reference sequence). For the CDR3, the DNA is TGTGCCAGTATCGGGACAGGGGGTGGCTACACCTTC. It codes for CASIGTGGGYTF.

This clone was counted a single time. The V gene is TRBV24-1, the J gene TRBJ1-5; TRBD1 aligns across 9 bases. The CDR3 covers 17 residues. V shed 4 bases, J shed 0 bases, and the junction held 6 bases outside the gene matches. Germline CDR1 KGHDR, CDR2 SFDVKD. The CDR3: CATSDRGTGYSNQPQHF. CDR3 DNA: TGTGCCACCAGTGACCGTGGGACAGGGTATAGCAATCAGCCCCAGCATTTT.

The chain recombines TRBV9 with TRBJ1-2; 7 bases are shared with TRBD1. The CDR3 runs 13 residues. Trimming cost V 0 bases and J 7 bases; bases outside gene matches: 3. Germline CDR1 is SGDLS and CDR2 is YYNGEE. CDR3 residues: CASSVEGGFGYTF. The CDR3 nucleotides read TGTGCCAGCAGCGTAGAAGGGGGCTTTGGCTACACCTTC.

This clone is deemed large. DNA of the CDR3: TGTGCCAGCAGCGTAGGTGGAGGGCGACCCGGACCCAATGAGCAGTTCTTC. It codes for CASSVGGGRPGPNEQFF. This chain uses TRBV9 with TRBJ2-1; D might be TRBD2 (6 bases). The CDR3 has 17 amino acids. CDR1 SGDLS and CDR2 YYNGEE come from the germline V gene. V gave up 0 bases and J gave up 6 bases, with 19 bases separating them.

The V call is TRBV30, the J call TRBJ2-4; D ambiguous. The CDR3 has 14 residues. From germline, CDR1 is GTSNPN and CDR2 SVGIG (reference sequence). Deletions cut 0 bases from V and 0 bases from J, with 6 bases between. The DNA for the CDR3 is TGTGCCTGGAGTGTCGGCACAGCCAAAAACATTCAGTACTTC. Protein product: CAWSVGTAKNIQYF.

This clone was detected a few times. The chain employs TRBV19 and TRBJ1-1; D not certain. V lost 3 bases, J lost 1 base, and 9 bases lay in between. Germline values: CDR1 LNHDA, CDR2 SQIVND (reference sequence). The CDR3 covers 14 residues. In DNA form, the CDR3 reads TGTGCCAGTAGTATTGGATACGCGAACACTGAAGCTTTCTTT. Translating it yields CASSIGYANTEAFF.

This chain connects TRBV6-5 to TRBJ2-2; 11 bases match TRBD2. The CDR3 sequence is 15 residues long. V was clipped by 4 bases and J by 5 bases; unmatched bases: 3. Germline CDR1 reads MNHEY; CDR2 reads SVGAGI. CDR3 coding DNA: TGTGCCAGCAGTTCTAGCGGGGGGATTACCGGGGAGCTGTTTTTT. Residues: CASSSSGGITGELFF.

V is TRBV3-1 (or the pseudogene TRBV3-2) and J is TRBJ2-5; TRBD2 is a possible D gene (6 bases). The V gene's germline CDR1 is LGHDT and CDR2 YNNKEL (reference sequence). The CDR3 is made up of 15 amino acids. The ends were cut back, 4 bases at V and 5 bases at J, with 17 bases in the middle. For the CDR3, the DNA is TGTGCCAGCAGCCCGACTAGAGACCCCCGCGAGACCCAGTACTTC. Translation: CASSPTRDPRETQYF.

This clone has more than one count but fewer than ten. The rearrangement links TRBV5-5 to TRBJ2-4, with 9 nucleotides matching TRBD1. The V gene's germline CDR1 is SGHKS and CDR2 YYEKEE (reference sequence). Losses at the gene ends were 2 bases for V and 8 bases for J; bases not matched to a gene: 5. This CDR3 region has 14 residues. CDR3 bases: TGTGCCAGCAGCTTAACAGGGGGCTTAGACATTCAGTACTTC. Amino acid sequence: CASSLTGGLDIQYF.

The V gene is TRBV28, the J gene TRBJ1-2; possible D gene TRBD1, 5 bases. Trimming stripped 6 bases from V and 8 bases from J, with 19 bases between. The CDR3 spans 14 residues. Germline values: CDR1 MDHEN, CDR2 SYDVKM. CDR3: CASREPGGSHGYTF. The CDR3 DNA follows: TGTGCCAGCAGAGAGCCGGGGGGAAGTCACGGCTACACCTTC.

This chain joins TRBV19 and TRBJ2-1, with 7 nucleotides matching TRBD2. There are 18 residues in the CDR3. Per germline, CDR1 LNHDA and CDR2 SQIVND (reference sequence). The V segment lost 5 bases and the J segment 3 bases; nucleotides outside the gene matches: 16. The CDR3 bases are TGTGCCAGTAGTTTTTCGGTGTCGGGCGGGGGAGGCTACAATGAGCAGTTCTTC. Translation gives CASSFSVSGGGGYNEQFF.

The rearrangement uses TRBV4-2 and TRBJ1-3, with D possibly matching TRBD1 (5 bases). V lost 0 bases and J lost 2, with 14 bases in between. Per the germline V gene, CDR1 is LGHNA and CDR2 is YNFKEQ. The CDR3 runs to 17 residues. The CDR3 loop reads CASSQDGWGKTGNTIYF. CDR3 DNA sequence: TGTGCCAGCAGCCAAGATGGGTGGGGGAAGACTGGAAACACCATATATTTT.

This clone was detected only a few times. This chain links TRBV5-6 with TRBJ1-2; 11 nucleotides align to TRBD1. The CDR3 totals 14 residues. Looked up from germline, CDR1 is SGHDT and CDR2 is YYEEEE. V lost 4 bases and J lost 4; bases outside the gene matches: 3. The CDR3 loop reads CASSGTGGSYGYTF. CDR3 bases: TGTGCCAGCAGCGGGACAGGGGGAAGCTATGGCTACACCTTC.

This chain links TRBV7-2 with TRBJ2-7; D is uncertain. CDR3 length equals 15 residues. From germline, CDR1 is SGHTA and CDR2 FQGNSA. Trimming pared 1 base from V and 3 bases from J, leaving 13 bases between. In DNA, the CDR3 is TGTGCCAGCAGCTTAGAGGCAGCCTCCCACTACGAGCAGTACTTC. Protein product: CASSLEAASHYEQYF.

This clone has more than one count but fewer than ten. The rearrangement links TRBV7-2 to TRBJ2-7; D unclear. Germline lookup yields CDR1 SGHTA and CDR2 FQGNSA. Trimming pared 2 bases from V and 0 bases from J, leaving 8 bases between. The CDR3 extends over 14 amino acids. The DNA for the CDR3 is TGTGCCAGCAGCTTAACAATGAGCTCCTACGAGCAGTACGTC. Translation gives CASSLTMSSYEQYV.